Listed below are T cell receptor beta chains from one sample, sequenced in a study of T cell repertoires in cytomegalovirus infection. Each CDR3 protein gets one entry after TCRdb re-called the reads with MiXCR. The sample lists under 300,000 distinct CDR3 sequences, roughly 12% seen once, with 1.5% to 2% in the top ten. The sample comprised PBMCs. The receptors come from a human donor in good health (CMV status not recorded). Some clones in this sample may be carry-over from other donors' samples. CDR3s include the opening cysteine and the closing phenylalanine or tryptophan. The D gene is left open where the match is weak. Size is omitted from some rows. Given values are once, few, many or a class for expanded clones.

>TRBD1|.|TRBV20-1|TRBJ1-5
CSARERTGWQPQHF
TGCAGTGCTAGAGAACGGACAGGGTGGCAGCCCCAGCATTTT
>TRBD2|.|TRBV11-3|TRBJ2-7
CASSPGTSGWVDEQYF
TGTGCCAGCAGCCCAGGGACTAGCGGGTGGGTCGACGAGCAGTACTTC
>.|.|TRBV6-2/TRBV6-3|TRBJ1-5
CASRGGVQPQHF
TGTGCCAGCAGGGGAGGGGTACAGCCCCAGCATTTT
>.|many|TRBV4-3|TRBJ1-2
CASSQDQSADYGYTF
TGCGCCAGCAGCCAAGATCAGTCGGCGGACTATGGCTACACCTTC
>TRBD2|.|TRBV28|TRBJ2-1
CASSHRLAGGSNYNEQFF
TGTGCCAGCAGTCACCGACTAGCGGGAGGATCTAACTACAATGAGCAGTTCTTC
>.|.|TRBV29-1|TRBJ2-3
CSVYQDTQYF
TGCAGCGTTTACCAGGATACGCAGTATTTT
>TRBD1|few|TRBV29-1|TRBJ1-1
CSVTRGPMNTEAFF
TGCAGCGTCACCAGGGGGCCAATGAACACTGAAGCTTTCTTT
>.|many|TRBV14|TRBJ2-5
CASSQEEAGGYQETQYF
TGTGCCAGCAGCCAAGAGGAGGCAGGGGGGTACCAAGAGACCCAGTACTTC
>.|many|TRBV7-9|TRBJ1-1
CASSLAPPGTHRLNTEAFF
TGTGCCAGCAGCTTAGCGCCTCCCGGGACACACAGACTGAACACTGAAGCTTTCTTT
>TRBD1|few|TRBV24-1|TRBJ2-3
CATSDLGTGEAATQYF
TGTGCCACCAGTGATTTGGGGACAGGGGAAGCGGCTACGCAGTATTTT
>TRBD1|.|TRBV19|TRBJ2-2
CATCRRQGASRTGELFF
TGTGCCACCTGCCGGAGACAGGGGGCCTCAAGGACCGGGGAGCTGTTTTTT
>TRBD2|many|TRBV6-5|TRBJ2-2
CASSYRRGDTGELFF
TGTGCCAGCAGTTATCGTCGGGGGGACACCGGGGAGCTGTTTTTT
>.|many|TRBV7-2|TRBJ1-1
CASGSEGWYTEAFF
TGTGCCAGCGGCAGTGAGGGTTGGTACACTGAAGCTTTCTTT
>TRBD2|.|TRBV20-1|TRBJ2-5
CSAPRTSGGQETQYF
TGCAGTGCTCCCCGGACTAGCGGGGGACAAGAGACCCAGTACTTC
>TRBD2|.|TRBV20-1|TRBJ2-5
CSARLHPSGGETQYF
TGCAGTGCTAGACTTCACCCTAGCGGCGGGGAGACCCAGTACTTC
>TRBD1|few|TRBV20-1|TRBJ1-4
CSASTGTGIGEKLFF
TGCAGTGCTTCCACCGGGACAGGAATAGGCGAAAAACTGTTTTTT
>.|many|TRBV7-2|TRBJ2-7
CASIITGIIDEQYF
TGTGCCAGCATCATTACGGGGATCATCGACGAGCAGTACTTC
>.|few|TRBV6-5|TRBJ2-7
CASSTDYDRGEQYF
TGTGCCAGCAGTACCGACTATGACCGCGGCGAGCAGTACTTC
>.|many|TRBV28|TRBJ2-2
CASSRAGRAGELFF
TGTGCCAGCAGTAGGGCAGGGCGCGCCGGGGAGCTGTTTTTT
>.|few|TRBV6-2/TRBV6-3|TRBJ2-2
CASGGYPGELFF
TGTGCCAGCGGGGGCTATCCCGGGGAGCTGTTTTTT
>.|few|TRBV5-1|TRBJ2-1
CASSPRGDNEQFF
TGCGCCAGCAGCCCCAGGGGGGACAATGAGCAGTTCTTC
>.|many|TRBV7-2|TRBJ2-4
CASSLEGGLTNLAKNIQYF
TGTGCCAGCAGCTTGGAGGGAGGCCTAACGAATCTGGCCAAAAACATTCAGTACTTC
>.|many|TRBV19|TRBJ1-1
CASRDKMNTEAFF
TGTGCCAGTAGGGACAAGATGAACACTGAAGCTTTCTTT
>.|many|TRBV6-2/TRBV6-3|TRBJ1-1
CASTKTDPVNTEAFF
TGTGCCAGCACTAAGACCGACCCAGTAAACACTGAAGCTTTCTTT
>.|few|TRBV7-2|TRBJ1-5
CASSSRGTGEQPQHF
TGTGCCAGCAGCTCAAGGGGAACAGGAGAACAGCCCCAGCATTTT
>TRBD1|many|TRBV6-1|TRBJ2-5
CASSVSQGAGTQYF
TGTGCCAGCAGTGTCTCACAGGGGGCCGGGACCCAGTACTTC
>.|many|TRBV7-2|TRBJ1-4
CASSFGIPNEKLFF
TGTGCCAGCAGCTTTGGAATCCCGAATGAAAAACTGTTTTTT
>.|.|TRBV20-1|TRBJ2-1
CSAPKSGTPYNEQFF
TGCAGTGCTCCGAAAAGCGGGACACCATACAATGAGCAGTTCTTC
>.|few|TRBV28|TRBJ1-5
CASIGGPNQPQHF
TGTGCCAGTATAGGGGGTCCCAATCAGCCCCAGCATTTT
>TRBD1|many|TRBV12-3/TRBV12-4|TRBJ1-3
CASSLLDRVGNTIYF
TGTGCCAGCAGTCTACTCGACAGGGTTGGAAACACCATATATTTT
>TRBD1|.|TRBV27|TRBJ1-5
CASSPRQGINQPQHF
TGTGCCAGCAGTCCGCGACAGGGCATCAATCAGCCCCAGCATTTT
>TRBD1|many|TRBV7-2|TRBJ1-3
CASSLEGGRRSGNTIYF
TGTGCCAGCAGCTTAGAAGGGGGCAGGCGCTCTGGAAACACCATATATTTT
>TRBD1|few|TRBV7-2|TRBJ1-2
CASSYRQGEPYGYTF
TGTGCCAGCAGCTATCGACAGGGGGAACCCTATGGCTACACCTTC
>.|many|TRBV6-1|TRBJ2-7
CASRRTALSYEQYF
TGTGCCAGCAGACGGACTGCCCTCTCCTACGAGCAGTACTTC
>.|.|TRBV5-4|TRBJ1-1
CASSFFRAGMNTEAFF
TGTGCCAGCAGCTTTTTCAGGGCAGGGATGAACACTGAAGCTTTCTTT
>TRBD2|.|TRBV19|TRBJ2-6
CASSIEGVAGGHGANVLTF
TGTGCCAGTAGTATAGAAGGGGTAGCGGGGGGGCATGGGGCCAACGTCCTGACTTTC
>.|.|TRBV11-2|TRBJ1-6
CASSLKGDNSPLHF
TGTGCCAGCAGCTTAAAAGGGGATAATTCACCCCTCCACTTT
>TRBD2|.|TRBV4-2|TRBJ2-3
CASSQEGGAQYF
TGTGCCAGCAGCCAAGAGGGAGGGGCGCAGTATTTT
>TRBD2|medium-sized|TRBV7-2|TRBJ2-1
CASSPGLAGWGEQFF
TGTGCCAGCAGCCCGGGACTAGCGGGATGGGGTGAGCAGTTCTTC
>.|.|TRBV20-1|TRBJ2-1
CSARGGRGLAGSYNEQFF
TGCAGTGCTAGGGGCGGCAGGGGGCTAGCGGGCAGCTACAATGAGCAGTTCTTC
>.|few|TRBV5-1|TRBJ1-1
CASSLRDGGGAEAFF
TGCGCCAGCAGCTTGCGGGACGGCGGGGGTGCTGAAGCTTTCTTT
>.|many|TRBV12-3/TRBV12-4|TRBJ2-3
CASSFPLGDTQYF
TGTGCCAGCAGTTTCCCCCTTGGGGATACGCAGTATTTT
>TRBD1|many|TRBV10-3|TRBJ1-2
CAISETGARYGYTF
TGTGCCATCAGTGAGACAGGGGCCCGCTATGGCTACACCTTC
>TRBD1|.|TRBV14|TRBJ1-6
CASSHWTGGSPLHF
TGTGCCAGCAGCCATTGGACAGGCGGATCACCCCTCCACTTT
>TRBD2|many|TRBV7-2|TRBJ2-3
CASSLARGTSGSRTDTQYF
TGTGCCAGCAGCTTAGCGCGCGGGACTAGCGGATCCCGCACAGATACGCAGTATTTT
>TRBD2|many|TRBV7-2|TRBJ2-1
CASSLASGVHNEQFF
TGTGCCAGCAGCTTAGCCAGCGGGGTTCACAATGAGCAGTTCTTC
>.|.|TRBV19|TRBJ2-1
CASSIKVGEVRNEQFF
TGTGCCAGTAGTATTAAAGTGGGAGAGGTCCGGAATGAGCAGTTCTTC
>TRBD1|many|TRBV7-9|TRBJ1-1
CASSAGGSEAFF
TGTGCCAGCAGCGCAGGGGGGTCTGAAGCTTTCTTT
>.|many|TRBV7-9|TRBJ2-2
CASRGGSNTGELFF
TGTGCCAGCAGAGGAGGGTCGAACACCGGGGAGCTGTTTTTT
>.|many|TRBV7-2|TRBJ1-4
CASSLVCRCEKLFF
TGTGCCAGCAGCTTAGTATGCAGATGTGAAAAACTGTTTTTT
>TRBD1|many|TRBV28|TRBJ1-2
CASSSGTAYGYTF
TGTGCCAGCAGTTCCGGGACAGCCTATGGCTACACCTTC
>TRBD2|.|TRBV7-2|TRBJ2-2
CASSGSGGANTGQVFF
TGTGCCAGCAGCGGTAGCGGGGGGGCGAACACCGGGCAGGTGTTTTTT
>.|.|TRBV5-1|TRBJ2-5
CASTLGGTESYQETQYF
TGCGCCAGCACTCTGGGGGGGACAGAGTCGTACCAAGAGACCCAGTACTTC